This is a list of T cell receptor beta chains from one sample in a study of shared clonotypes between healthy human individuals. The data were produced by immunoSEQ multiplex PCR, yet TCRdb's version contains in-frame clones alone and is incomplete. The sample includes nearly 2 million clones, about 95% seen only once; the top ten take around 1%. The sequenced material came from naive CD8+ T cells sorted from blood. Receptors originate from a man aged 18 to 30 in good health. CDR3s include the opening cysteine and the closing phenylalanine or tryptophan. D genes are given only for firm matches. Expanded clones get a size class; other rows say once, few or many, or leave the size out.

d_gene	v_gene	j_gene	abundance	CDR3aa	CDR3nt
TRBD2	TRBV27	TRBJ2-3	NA	CASSPSAGELADTQYF	TGTGCCAGCAGTCCGTCCGCGGGGGAGCTCGCAGATACGCAGTATTTT
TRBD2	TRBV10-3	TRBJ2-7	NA	CAISGELAGGTGYEQYF	TGTGCCATCAGTGGTGAGTTAGCGGGAGGGACCGGCTACGAGCAGTACTTC
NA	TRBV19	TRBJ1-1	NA	CASSIDSAEAFF	TGTGCCAGTAGTATAGATAGCGCTGAAGCTTTCTTT
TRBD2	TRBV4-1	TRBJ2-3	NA	CASSQDDSGGAGDTQYF	TGCGCCAGCAGCCAAGATGATAGCGGGGGGGCTGGAGATACGCAGTATTTT
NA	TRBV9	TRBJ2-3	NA	CASSVGGFADTQYF	TGTGCCAGCAGCGTAGGAGGTTTCGCGGATACGCAGTATTTT
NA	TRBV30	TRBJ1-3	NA	CAWTRASGNTIYF	TGTGCCTGGACAAGGGCCTCTGGAAACACCATATATTTT
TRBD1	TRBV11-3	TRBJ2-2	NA	CASSLDWGQGSRGELFF	TGTGCCAGCAGCTTAGACTGGGGACAGGGGAGCCGGGGGGAGCTGTTTTTT
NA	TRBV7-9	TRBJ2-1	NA	CASSLAYHEQFF	TGTGCCAGCAGCTTAGCTTACCATGAGCAGTTCTTC
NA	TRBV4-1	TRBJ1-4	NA	CASSQYYVEANDEKLFF	TGCGCCAGCAGCCAATACTACGTCGAGGCGAATGATGAAAAACTGTTTTTT
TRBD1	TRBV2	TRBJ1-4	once	CASRRPTGNEKLFF	TGTGCCAGCAGACGCCCGACAGGGAATGAAAAACTGTTTTTT
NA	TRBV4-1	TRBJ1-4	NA	CASRGKGGISTNEKLFF	TGCGCCAGCAGGGGGAAGGGGGGGATTTCAACTAATGAAAAACTGTTTTTT
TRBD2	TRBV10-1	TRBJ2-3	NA	CASSSGSSGDTQYF	TGCGCCAGCAGTAGCGGGAGTAGTGGAGATACGCAGTATTTT
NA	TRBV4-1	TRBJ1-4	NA	CASSQASILFF	TGCGCCAGCAGCCAAGCTTCAATACTGTTTTTT
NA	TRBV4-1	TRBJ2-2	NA	CASSRRGTTDTGELFF	TGCGCCAGCAGCCGGCGGGGTACAACGGACACCGGGGAGCTGTTTTTT
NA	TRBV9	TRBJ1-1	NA	CASSGQEAFF	TGTGCCAGCAGCGGACAGGAAGCTTTCTTT
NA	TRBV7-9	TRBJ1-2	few	CASSLGIGDYGYTF	TGTGCCAGCAGCTTAGGGATAGGGGACTATGGCTACACCTTC
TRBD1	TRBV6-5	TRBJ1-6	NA	CASSPQGVPSPLHF	TGTGCCAGCAGTCCACAGGGGGTTCCTTCACCCCTCCACTTT
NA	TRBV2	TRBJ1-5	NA	CASSGSGTPHQPQHF	TGTGCCAGCAGTGGATCAGGGACACCTCATCAGCCCCAGCATTTT
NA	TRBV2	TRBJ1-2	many	CASLEDYGYTF	TGTGCCAGCCTCGAAGACTATGGCTACACCTTC
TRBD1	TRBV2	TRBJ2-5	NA	CASSNGTARQETQYF	TGTGCCAGCAGTAACGGGACAGCTCGCCAAGAGACCCAGTACTTC
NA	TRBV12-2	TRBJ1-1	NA	CASRLRFSWQGAFF	TGTGCAAGTCGCTTAAGATTTAGTTGGCAGGGAGCTTTCTTT
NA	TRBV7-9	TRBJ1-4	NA	CASSLTGLGNEKLFF	TGTGCCAGCAGCTTGACAGGCCTGGGGAATGAAAAACTGTTTTTT
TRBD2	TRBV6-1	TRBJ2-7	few	CASMGLAGGYYEQYF	TGTGCCAGCATGGGACTAGCGGGGGGGTACTACGAGCAGTACTTC
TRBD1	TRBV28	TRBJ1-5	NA	CASRPTGGNQPQHF	TGTGCCAGCAGGCCGACAGGGGGCAATCAGCCCCAGCATTTT
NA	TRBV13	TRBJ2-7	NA	CASSLEASYEQYF	TGTGCCAGCAGCTTAGAAGCGAGCTACGAGCAGTACTTC
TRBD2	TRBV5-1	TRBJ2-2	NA	CASSLEGSGRSGELFF	TGCGCCAGCAGCTTGGAAGGTAGCGGGAGGAGCGGGGAGCTGTTTTTT
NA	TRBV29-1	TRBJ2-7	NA	CSVEDIVSYEQYF	TGCAGCGTTGAAGACATCGTCTCCTACGAGCAGTACTTC
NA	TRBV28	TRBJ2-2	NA	CASSSSHGNTGELLF	TGTGCCAGCAGTTCCTCACACGGGAACACCGGGGAGCTGCTTTTT
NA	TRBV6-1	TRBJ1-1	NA	CASGISLGTEAFF	TGTGCCAGCGGAATAAGTTTGGGCACTGAAGCTTTCTTT
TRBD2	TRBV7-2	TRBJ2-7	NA	CASSYGLAGPYEQYF	TGTGCCAGCAGCTATGGACTAGCGGGACCCTACGAGCAGTACTTC
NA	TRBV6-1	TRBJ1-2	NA	CASSEISLGVYGYTF	TGTGCCAGCAGTGAAATCTCGTTGGGAGTCTATGGCTACACCTTC
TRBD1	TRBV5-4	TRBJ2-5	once	CASSVDRGETQYF	TGTGCCAGCAGCGTGGACAGGGGTGAGACCCAGTACTTC
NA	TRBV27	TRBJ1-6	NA	CASSLTGSYNSPLHF	TGTGCCAGCAGTTTAACAGGCTCCTATAATTCACCCCTCCACTTT
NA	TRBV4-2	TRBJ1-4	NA	CASSPTGPVGEKLFF	TGTGCCAGCAGCCCAACCGGGCCTGTCGGTGAAAAACTGTTTTTT
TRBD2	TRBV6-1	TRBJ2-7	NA	CASMIAGYEQYF	TGTGCCAGCATGATAGCGGGCTACGAGCAGTACTTC
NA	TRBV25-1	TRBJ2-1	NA	CASGDNEQFF	TGTGCCAGCGGTGACAATGAGCAGTTCTTC
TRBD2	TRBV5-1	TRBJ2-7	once	CASSSGLAGLFPTYEQYF	TGCGCCAGCAGCTCGGGACTAGCGGGCCTCTTTCCGACCTACGAGCAGTACTTC
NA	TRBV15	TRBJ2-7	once	CATSSQDYEQYF	TGTGCCACCAGCAGCCAAGACTACGAGCAGTACTTC
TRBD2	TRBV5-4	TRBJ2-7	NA	CASSPLVSGSSGEQYF	TGTGCCAGCAGTCCCCTGGTTAGCGGGAGTTCTGGCGAGCAGTACTTC
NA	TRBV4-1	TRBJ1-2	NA	CASSQADGQINYGYTF	TGCGCCAGCAGCCAAGCCGATGGACAGATTAACTATGGCTACACCTTC
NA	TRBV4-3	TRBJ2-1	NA	CASSQVAGADNEQFF	TGCGCCAGCAGCCAAGTTGCGGGCGCGGACAATGAGCAGTTCTTC
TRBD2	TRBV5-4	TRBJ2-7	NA	CASSPPTSRGGNVDEQYF	TGTGCCAGCAGCCCCCCGACTAGCCGGGGAGGAAACGTGGACGAGCAGTACTTC
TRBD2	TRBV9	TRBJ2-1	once	CASSPYLGLAGEREQFF	TGTGCCAGCAGCCCTTACCTGGGACTAGCGGGAGAACGGGAGCAGTTCTTC
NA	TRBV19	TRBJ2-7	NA	CASRNSRVPYEQYF	TGTGCCAGTAGAAATTCAAGGGTCCCCTACGAGCAGTACTTC
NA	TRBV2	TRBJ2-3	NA	CASRDGGGTDTQYF	TGTGCCAGCAGGGATGGGGGTGGCACAGATACGCAGTATTTT